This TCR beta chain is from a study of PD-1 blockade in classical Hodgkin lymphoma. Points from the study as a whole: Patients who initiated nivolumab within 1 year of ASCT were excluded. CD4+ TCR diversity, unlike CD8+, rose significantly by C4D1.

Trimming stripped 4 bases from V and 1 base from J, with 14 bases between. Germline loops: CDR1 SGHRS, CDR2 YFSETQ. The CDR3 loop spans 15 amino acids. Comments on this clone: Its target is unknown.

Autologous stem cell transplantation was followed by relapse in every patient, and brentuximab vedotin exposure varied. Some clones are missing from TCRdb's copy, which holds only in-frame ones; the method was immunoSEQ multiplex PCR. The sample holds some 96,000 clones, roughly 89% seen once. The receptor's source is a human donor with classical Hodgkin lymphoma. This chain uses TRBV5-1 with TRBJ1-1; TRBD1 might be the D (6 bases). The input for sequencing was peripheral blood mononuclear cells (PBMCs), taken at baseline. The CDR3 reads CASSQGGIGNTEAFF. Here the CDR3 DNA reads TGCGCCAGCAGCCAAGGGGGTATCGGGAACACTGAAGCTTTCTTT.